This T cell receptor beta chain originates from a study of T cell clones after liver transplantation. Study context: Samples came pre-transplant, pre-randomization before withdrawal, and post-randomization after withdrawal ended.

Libraries were prepared by immunoSEQ multiplex PCR; TCRdb keeps only in-frame clonotypes and omits some of them. The data hold 25,000 to 35,000 clones, with about 93% observed a single time. CDR3 length: 15 residues. V was trimmed by 0 bases and J by 0 bases, leaving 10 bases between them. Germline V lookup: CDR1 SGHRS, CDR2 YFSETQ. The specimen was CD8+ T cells from blood, collected 12 months after liver transplant. The TCR comes from a human patient who received a liver transplant. Some T cells may originate from the graft donor. V usage is TRBV5-1 and J usage is TRBJ2-7, with no clear D. CDR3 sequence: CASSLAAGNSYEQYF. CDR3 DNA sequence: TGCGCCAGCAGCTTGGCCGCAGGTAACTCCTACGAGCAGTACTTC. The variable domain in full, with the rest retrieved from reference TRBV5-1 and TRBJ2-7, is KAGVTQTPRYLIKTRGQQVTLSCSPISGHRSVSWYQQTPGQGLQFLFEYFSETQRNKGNFPGRFSGRQFSNSRSEMNVSTLELGDSALYLCASSLAAGNSYEQYFGPGTRLTVT.